Presented here are 15 T cell receptor beta chains from one specimen sequenced in a study of vaccination and CD4 T cells after COVID-19. Cultured CD4+ T cell DNA underwent sequencing with the Oncomine TCR Beta short-read assay. TCRdb called the PCR reads again in MiXCR, with one record for every CDR3 protein. This sample has 13,000 or so distinct CDR3 sequences, with less than 35% found just once. Treatment meaning: roughly 11-day PBMC culture with coronavirus spike peptide pools or control peptides (ViraFEST assay). These receptors lack a known antigen. Sequenced material: CD4+ T cells from blood, cultured in vitro. The source of these receptors is a human donor who had recovered from COVID-19.

The V gene is TRBV5-5, the J gene TRBJ1-6; possible D gene TRBD1, 5 bases. With 2 bases removed from V and 7 bases from J, the gap between germline ends came to 13 bases. Germline V gene data show CDR1 as SGHKS and CDR2 as YYEKEE (reference sequence). The CDR3 spans 15 residues. Here the CDR3 DNA reads TGTGCCAGCAGCTTCGACGGGGCGCGAAATTCACCCCTCCACTTT. Translating it yields CASSFDGARNSPLHF. Full variable domain (missing parts from reference TRBV5-5 and TRBJ1-6): DAGVTQSPTHLIKTRGQQVTLRCSPISGHKSVSWYQQVLGQGPQFIFQYYEKEERGRGNFPDRFSARQFPNYSSELNVNALLLGDSALYLCASSFDGARNSPLHFGNGTRLTVT.

The gene calls are TRBV29-1 and TRBJ2-7; TRBD1 matches at 7 bases. J gave up 2 bases and V 2 bases, and 6 bases lay outside the gene matches. CDR3 length: 14 residues. Germline values: CDR1 SQVTM, CDR2 ANQGSEA. Written as DNA, the CDR3 is TGCAGCGTTGAACCGACAGGGAAGCCCTACGAGCAGTACTTC. It codes for CSVEPTGKPYEQYF.

This clonotype came up a few times. This chain connects TRBV7-9 to TRBJ1-1; no reliable D call. CDR1 is SEHNR and CDR2 is FQNEAQ in the germline V gene (reference sequence). This CDR3 has 15 residues. V lost 3 bases to trimming and J lost 5 bases, with 16 bases between them. The CDR3 bases are TGTGCCAGCAGCTTGGTATTCAATTCGCGTACTGAAGCTTTCTTT. Protein: CASSLVFNSRTEAFF.

This clonotype has only a few counts. Here the CDR3 DNA reads TGTGCCAGCACCCCTTGGGGGGGAAGCTACAATGAGCAGTTCTTC. Translated, it gives CASTPWGGSYNEQFF. V gene TRBV11-2 combines with J gene TRBJ2-1; 7 bases align to TRBD2. Trimming at V came to 7 bases and at J to 3 bases, leaving 9 bases not matched to a gene. Germline CDR1 and CDR2: SGHAT and FQNNGV. The CDR3 runs 15 residues.

This clonotype was counted a few times. The chain has TRBV11-2 and TRBJ1-1; 12 nucleotides agree with TRBD1. This CDR3 contains 20 residues. V trimming: 6 bases; J trimming: 2 bases; junction bases outside the gene matches: 19. Germline CDR1 and CDR2: SGHAT and FQNNGV. The CDR3 protein is CASRQIWDRGPTKGNTEAFF. The CDR3 DNA sequence: TGTGCCAGCAGACAGATCTGGGACAGGGGGCCGACGAAGGGTAACACTGAAGCTTTCTTT.

The chain carries TRBV2 and TRBJ2-7; D is possibly TRBD1 (6 bases). The germline V and J ends were trimmed by 8 bases and 1 base, with 18 bases remaining between them. The CDR3 has 15 amino acids. CDR1 is SNHLY, CDR2 FYNNEI, per germline. The CDR3 nucleotides read TGTGCCAGCGGGGTCCGGGCAGGGGAGTCCTACGAGCAGTACTTC. Translation gives CASGVRAGESYEQYF.

This sequence joins TRBV5-1 and TRBJ2-5; D unclear. This CDR3 has 11 residues. Germline CDR1 and CDR2: SGHRS and YFSETQ. V dropped 0 bases and J dropped 3 bases, with 0 bases sitting between them. CDR3 sequence: CASSLEETQYF. CDR3 nucleotide sequence: TGCGCCAGCAGCTTGGAAGAGACCCAGTACTTC.

A single count supports this clonotype. The chain uses TRBV9 and TRBJ2-3; TRBD2 agrees at 7 bases. V was pared by 3 bases and J by 2 bases, with 3 bases of the junction left unmatched. The CDR3 runs to 14 residues. Germline loops: CDR1 SGDLS, CDR2 YYNGEE. The CDR3 sequence: CASSDGTITDTQYF. The CDR3 coding sequence is TGTGCCAGCAGCGATGGGACTATCACAGATACGCAGTATTTT.

The table lists this clonotype with a few counts. This rearrangement joins TRBV19 to TRBJ2-7, with TRBD1 as a possible D gene (5 bases). V lost 1 base, J lost 2 bases, and 9 bases lay in between. This CDR3 is built from 14 residues. Germline-derived CDR1 and CDR2 are LNHDA and SQIVND (reference sequence). The CDR3 coding sequence is TGTGCCAGTAGTATAGGGGCAGGGACCTACGAGCAGTACTTC. Translation gives CASSIGAGTYEQYF.

The V and J genes are TRBV11-3 and TRBJ1-1; D possibly corresponds to TRBD1 (6 bases). The germline V and J ends were trimmed by 1 base and 0 bases, with 9 bases remaining between them. This CDR3 comprises 15 residues. CDR1 is SGHNT, CDR2 YENEEA, per germline. The CDR3 protein is CASSLAGGLNTEAFF. The DNA of the CDR3 is TGTGCCAGCAGCTTAGCGGGGGGCTTGAACACTGAAGCTTTCTTT. Combining the CDR3 with reference TRBV11-3 and TRBJ1-1 gives the whole variable domain EAGVVQSPRYKIIEKKQPVAFWCNPISGHNTLYWYLQNLGQGPELLIRYENEEAVDDSQLPKDRFSAERLKGVDSTLKIQPAELGDSAVYLCASSLAGGLNTEAFFGQGTRLTVV.

This clonotype is labeled as medium-sized. This chain connects TRBV19 to TRBJ1-5; 7 bases fit TRBD1. With 7 bases clipped from V and 5 bases from J, the junction kept 14 bases outside the gene matches. CDR1 and CDR2 (germline): LNHDA, SQIVND (reference sequence). CDR3 size: 16 residues. CDR3 nucleotides: TGTGCCAGTACCAGGAACACCGGGACAGATTATCAGCCCCAGCATTTT. Translating it yields CASTRNTGTDYQPQHF.

This rearrangement joins TRBV5-1 to TRBJ2-3, with a weak D call TRBD1 (6 bases). The CDR3 contains 16 residues. Germline CDR1 reads SGHRS; CDR2 reads YFSETQ. Trimming stripped 2 bases from V and 2 bases from J, with 15 bases between. In DNA form, the CDR3 reads TGCGCCAGCAGCTTCAGGGGTCCCGCCACCACAGATACGCAGTATTTT. It translates to CASSFRGPATTDTQYF.

In its sample, this clonotype ranks as medium-sized. J is TRBJ1-6 and V is TRBV11-3, with unresolved D. From germline, CDR1 is SGHNT and CDR2 YENEEA. Trimming stripped 2 bases from V and 7 bases from J, with 0 bases between. The CDR3 sequence is 11 residues long. CDR3 in amino acids: CASSLNSPLHF. The CDR3 DNA reads TGTGCCAGCAGCTTAAATTCACCCCTCCACTTT.

The chain carries TRBV18 and TRBJ1-2; 7 bases are a match to TRBD1. Germline V lookup: CDR1 KGHSH, CDR2 LQKENI. The CDR3 length is 15 residues. The V gene end was trimmed by 6 bases and the J gene end by 2 bases; junction bases not matched to a gene: 9. The chain's CDR3 is CASSPVKDRNYGYTF. The CDR3 nucleotides read TGTGCCAGCTCGCCCGTAAAGGACAGGAACTATGGCTACACCTTC.

This clonotype has more than one count but fewer than ten. The chain combines TRBV7-2 with TRBJ2-3, with D perhaps matching TRBD1 (6 bases). V lost 0 bases, J lost 4 bases, and 8 bases lay in between. Germline V CDR1 and CDR2: SGHTA, FQGNSA. This CDR3 contains 14 residues. CDR3 region: CASSLAGAADTQYF. The CDR3 region has the DNA TGTGCCAGCAGCTTAGCGGGGGCCGCAGATACGCAGTATTTT.